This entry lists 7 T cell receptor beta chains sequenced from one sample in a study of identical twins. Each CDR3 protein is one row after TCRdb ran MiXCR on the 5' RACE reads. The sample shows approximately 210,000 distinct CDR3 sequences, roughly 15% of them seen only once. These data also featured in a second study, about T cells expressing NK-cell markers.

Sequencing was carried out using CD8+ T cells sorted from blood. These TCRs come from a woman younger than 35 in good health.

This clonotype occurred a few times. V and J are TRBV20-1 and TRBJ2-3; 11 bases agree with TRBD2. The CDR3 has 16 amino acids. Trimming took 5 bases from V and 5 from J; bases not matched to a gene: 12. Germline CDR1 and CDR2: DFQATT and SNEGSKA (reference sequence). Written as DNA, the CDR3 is TGCAGTGCTGATGGACTTACTAGCGGGAGAATAGATACGCAGTATTTT. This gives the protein CSADGLTSGRIDTQYF.

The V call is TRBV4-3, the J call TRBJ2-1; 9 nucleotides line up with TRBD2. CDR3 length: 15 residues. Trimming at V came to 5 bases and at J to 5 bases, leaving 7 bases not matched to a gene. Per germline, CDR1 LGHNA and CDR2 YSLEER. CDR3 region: CASSSQLAGHNEQFF. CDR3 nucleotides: TGCGCCAGCAGCTCCCAACTAGCGGGCCACAATGAGCAGTTCTTC.

CDR3 DNA: TGTGCCAGCAGTGATGGGGCTACAGATACGCAGTATTTT. This encodes CASSDGATDTQYF. The genes are TRBV25-1 and TRBJ2-3, with a tentative D call TRBD1 (5 bases). In germline, CDR1 is MGHDK, CDR2 SYGVNS. V lost 3 bases and J 3 bases, leaving 7 bases between the germline ends. The CDR3 is 13 amino acids.

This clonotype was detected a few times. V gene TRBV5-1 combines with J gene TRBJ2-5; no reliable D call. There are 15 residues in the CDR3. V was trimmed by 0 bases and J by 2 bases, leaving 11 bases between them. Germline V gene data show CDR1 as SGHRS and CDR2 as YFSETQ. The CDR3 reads CASSLAGRLQETQYF. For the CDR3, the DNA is TGCGCCAGCAGCTTGGCCGGACGATTACAAGAGACCCAGTACTTC.

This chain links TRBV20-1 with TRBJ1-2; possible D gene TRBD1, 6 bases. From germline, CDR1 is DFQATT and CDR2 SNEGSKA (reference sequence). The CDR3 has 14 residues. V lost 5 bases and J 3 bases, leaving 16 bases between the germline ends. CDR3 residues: CSAWTVEVDYGYTF. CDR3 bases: TGCAGTGCTTGGACAGTAGAGGTCGACTATGGCTACACCTTC.

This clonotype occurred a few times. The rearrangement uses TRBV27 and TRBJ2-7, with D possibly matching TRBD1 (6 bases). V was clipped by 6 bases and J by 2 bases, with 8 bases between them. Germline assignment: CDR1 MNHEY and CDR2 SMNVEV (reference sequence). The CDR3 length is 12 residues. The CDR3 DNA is TGTGCCAGCAGCAGGGGTCCCTACGAGCAGTACTTC. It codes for CASSRGPYEQYF.

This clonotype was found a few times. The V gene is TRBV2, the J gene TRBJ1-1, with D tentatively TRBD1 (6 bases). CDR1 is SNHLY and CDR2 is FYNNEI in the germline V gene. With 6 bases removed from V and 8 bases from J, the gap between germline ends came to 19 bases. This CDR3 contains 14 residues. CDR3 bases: TGTGCCAGCAGCGAATATCCGACAGGAACAGAAGCTTTCTTT. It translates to CASSEYPTGTEAFF. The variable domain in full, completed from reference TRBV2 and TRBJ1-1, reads EPEVTQTPSHQVTQMGQEVILRCVPISNHLYFYWYRQILGQKVEFLVSFYNNEISEKSEIFDDQFSVERPDGSNFTLKIRSTKLEDSAMYFCASSEYPTGTEAFFGQGTRLTVV.